This T cell receptor beta chain emerged from a study of cytomegalovirus exposure and HLA in healthy donors. Study-wide results and limits: Within an earlier analysis, most TCR beta V segments proved productive either about 87% or about 30% of the time. The Asian-associated ancestry cluster reportedly had fewer N-insertions than the approximately 670-donor mean in a later analysis. Cytomegalovirus association was listed for 164 TCR beta chains. Reports state that TCR beta sequences accurately predicted most subjects' HLA-A and HLA-B alleles.

To note about this clone: The target antigen is unknown.

The PCR contained 60 Vbeta and 13 Jbeta primers. Assay used: immunoSEQ multiplex PCR; TCRdb lists only in-frame clones, some missing. The data show about 170,000 clones, roughly 67% seen once. Input material: PBMCs. The sequence was collected from a woman aged 18 to 35 in good health and CMV-seropositive.

The CDR3 loop reads CSVGRRGSYNEQFF. In DNA, the CDR3 is TGCAGCGTTGGCCGCAGGGGCTCCTACAATGAGCAGTTCTTC. This chain connects TRBV29-1 to TRBJ2-1; TRBD1 might be the D (6 bases). Germline values: CDR1 SQVTM, CDR2 ANQGSEA. The CDR3 has 14 amino acids. The V end lost 4 bases, the J end lost 0 bases, and 10 bases lay between the germline ends.